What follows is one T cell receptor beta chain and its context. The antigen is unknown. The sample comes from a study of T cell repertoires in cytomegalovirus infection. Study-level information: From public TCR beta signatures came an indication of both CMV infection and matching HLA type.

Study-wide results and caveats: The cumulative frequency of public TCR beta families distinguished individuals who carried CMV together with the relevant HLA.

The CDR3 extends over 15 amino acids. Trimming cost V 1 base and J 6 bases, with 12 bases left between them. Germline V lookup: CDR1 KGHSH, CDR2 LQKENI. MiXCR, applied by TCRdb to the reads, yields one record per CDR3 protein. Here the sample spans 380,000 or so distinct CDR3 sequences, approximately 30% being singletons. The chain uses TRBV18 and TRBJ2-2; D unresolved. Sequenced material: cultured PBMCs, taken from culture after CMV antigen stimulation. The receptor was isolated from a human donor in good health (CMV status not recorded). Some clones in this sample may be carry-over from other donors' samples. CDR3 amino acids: CASSPLMTRAGELFF. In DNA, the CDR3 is TGTGCCAGCTCACCACTAATGACTCGCGCCGGGGAGCTGTTTTTT.